The clone carrying this T cell receptor (beta chain) was observed once. In the authors' workflow: Amplifying reference gene primers gave estimates of nucleated cell counts. Some clones are missing from TCRdb's copy, which holds only in-frame ones; the method was immunoSEQ multiplex PCR. V and J calls and clone size are as listed in that table; D and trimming were resolved from the DNA. The sample holds approximately 270,000 clones, about 89% seen once. This record comes from a study of blood T cell repertoires in COVID-19. Study context: The United States, Italy and Spain provided the acute and convalescent COVID-19 samples. Nucleic acid was either cDNA or gDNA, and it came from T cells, B-cell-depleted T cells, or PBMCs.

Germline V gives CDR1 MNHEY, CDR2 SMNVEV (reference sequence). The CDR3 has 15 residues. The V gene end was trimmed by 5 bases and the J gene end by 1 base; junction bases not matched to a gene: 3. The sequence came from a man aged 25 to 45 with acute or convalescent COVID-19. The V gene is TRBV27, the J gene TRBJ1-5, with 9 bases identical to TRBD1. Sequencing was carried out using peripheral blood. CDR3 loop: CASSPGTGSNQPQHF. The CDR3 coding sequence is TGTGCCAGCAGTCCAGGGACAGGGAGCAATCAGCCCCAGCATTTT.